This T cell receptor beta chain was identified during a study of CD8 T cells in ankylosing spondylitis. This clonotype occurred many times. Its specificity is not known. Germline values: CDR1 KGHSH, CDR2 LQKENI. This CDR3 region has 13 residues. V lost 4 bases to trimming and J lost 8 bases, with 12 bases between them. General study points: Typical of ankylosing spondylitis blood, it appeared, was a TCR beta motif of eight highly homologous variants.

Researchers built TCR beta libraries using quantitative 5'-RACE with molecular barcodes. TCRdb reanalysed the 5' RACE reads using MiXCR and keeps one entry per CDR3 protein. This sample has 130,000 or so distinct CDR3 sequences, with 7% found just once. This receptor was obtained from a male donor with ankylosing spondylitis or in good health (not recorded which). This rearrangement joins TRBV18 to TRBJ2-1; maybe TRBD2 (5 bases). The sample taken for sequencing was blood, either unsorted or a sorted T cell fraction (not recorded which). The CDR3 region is CASSQTRFDEQFF. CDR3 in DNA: TGTGCCAGCTCACAAACTAGGTTCGATGAGCAGTTCTTC.